This T cell receptor beta chain comes out of a study of T cells in Graves' hyperthyroidism and ophthalmopathy. For the study at large: Peripheral blood was obtained at initial diagnosis, preceding any treatment.

Active moderate-to-severe ophthalmopathy, Clinical Activity Score at least 3, NOSPECS at least 4, under 3 months' duration. The source of the PBMCs was 10 ml of fresh peripheral blood. TCR beta CDR3 regions were amplified from RNA transcripts. First-round RT-PCR with HTBI primers amplified the TCR CDR3 region. TCRdb used MiXCR to reprocess the multiplex PCR reads, holding one entry per CDR3 protein. The profile shows approximately 620,000 distinct CDR3 sequences, about 16% of them singletons. Study outcomes and limitations: Ophthalmopathy was distinguished from stable hyperthyroidism by 13 V-J signatures.

This clonotype was seen ten or more times. The target antigen is unknown. Germline V gives CDR1 KGHSH, CDR2 LQKENI. CDR3 size: 13 residues. The V end lost 4 bases, the J end lost 5 bases, and 10 bases lay between the germline ends. The sequencing sample was made of blood. The V gene is TRBV18, the J gene TRBJ2-3, with D maybe TRBD1 (6 bases). The sequence was obtained from a woman in her thirties or forties with Graves' ophthalmopathy. The CDR3 nucleotides read TGTGCCAGCTCACTCTCCAGGGGAGATACGCAGTATTTT. It codes for CASSLSRGDTQYF.